Listed here are 28 T cell receptor beta chains from one sample, sequenced in a study of cytomegalovirus exposure and HLA in healthy donors. Vbeta (60) and Jbeta (13) primers were used in the PCR. The data were produced by immunoSEQ multiplex PCR, yet TCRdb's version contains in-frame clones alone and is incomplete. The data hold about 83,000 clones, with just over 70% observed a single time. Sequenced input: PBMCs. Every receptor here comes from a man aged 55 to 70 in good health and CMV-seronegative.

This clone was found a few times. The V gene is TRBV7-2, the J gene TRBJ2-7; perhaps TRBD1 as D (5 bases). Trimming shortened V by 5 bases and J by 6 bases, and 17 bases separated the two germline ends. Germline CDR1 and CDR2: SGHTA and FQGNSA. This CDR3 is built from 14 residues. The DNA for the CDR3 is TGTGCCAGCAGCCCCGGACACGGCCTAGGCGAGCAGTACTTC. It specifies CASSPGHGLGEQYF.

The J gene is TRBJ2-5, the V gene TRBV6-1; 10 bases match TRBD1. The CDR3 covers 17 residues. Germline V gene sequence: CDR1 MNHNS, CDR2 SASEGT. Losses at the gene ends were 3 bases for V and 5 bases for J; bases not matched to a gene: 12. The DNA for the CDR3 is TGTGCCAGCAGTGACCTTGGGGAGACAGGGGGCAGGGAGACCCAGTACTTC. Translating it yields CASSDLGETGGRETQYF.

The rearrangement joins TRBV2 to TRBJ2-7, with 14 bases fitting TRBD2. The germline gives CDR1 SNHLY, CDR2 FYNNEI. Germline trimming cut 6 bases from V and 5 bases from J; bases unmatched to any gene: 12. The CDR3 covers 17 residues. The CDR3 DNA is TGTGCCAGCAGGGCTTCGACTAGCGGGGGGGCCACCAACGAGCAGTACTTC. Amino acids: CASRASTSGGATNEQYF.

The chain couples TRBV5-4 to TRBJ1-1, with a possible D match to TRBD1 (5 bases). With 5 bases removed from V and 1 base from J, the gap between germline ends came to 9 bases. CDR3 size: 13 residues. CDR1 and CDR2 from the germline V gene are SGHNT and YYREEE (reference sequence). CDR3 coding DNA: TGTGCCAGCAGGAAAGACAGGAACACTGAAGCTTTCTTT. Translation: CASRKDRNTEAFF.

This clone has just one count. This rearrangement joins TRBV19 to TRBJ2-1, with D possibly TRBD1 on 5 matching bases. Trimming took off 3 bases at V and 5 bases at J, with 17 bases between the two ends. The CDR3 consists of 16 residues. Per germline, CDR1 LNHDA and CDR2 SQIVND (reference sequence). The CDR3 bases are TGTGCCAGTAGTATCCCCAGGGATCAAATGGACAATGAGCAGTTCTTC. It yields the protein CASSIPRDQMDNEQFF.

This clone was observed a few times. The CDR3 here is CASSWDRGTNQPQHF. CDR3 bases: TGTGCCAGCAGCTGGGACAGGGGGACCAATCAGCCCCAGCATTTT. This chain links TRBV7-2 with TRBJ1-5, with TRBD1 matching over 11 bases. CDR1 and CDR2 from the germline V gene are SGHTA and FQGNSA. This CDR3 is 15 amino acids long. Germline trimming cut 4 bases from V and 3 bases from J; bases unmatched to any gene: 2. Full variable domain (remainder filled in from reference TRBV7-2 and TRBJ1-5): GAGVSQSPSNKVTEKGKDVELRCDPISGHTALYWYRQSLGQGLEFLIYFQGNSAPDKSGLPSDRFSAERTGGSVSTLTIQRTQQEDSAVYLCASSWDRGTNQPQHFGDGTRLSIL.

This clone has a handful of counts. The V and J genes are TRBV9 and TRBJ1-5; a possible D gene is TRBD1 (5 bases). Trimming left V 0 bases short and J 6 bases short, with 10 bases between. Germline CDR1 is SGDLS and CDR2 is YYNGEE. The CDR3 is 14 residues long. CDR3 sequence: CASSVAGGGQPQHF. The CDR3 DNA is TGTGCCAGCAGCGTAGCGGGCGGGGGTCAGCCCCAGCATTTT.

The rearrangement joins TRBV6-5 to TRBJ2-1, with a weak D call TRBD2 (7 bases). Germline V lookup: CDR1 MNHEY, CDR2 SVGAGI. This CDR3 is 16 amino acids long. The ends were cut back, 2 bases at V and 9 bases at J, with 20 bases in the middle. This chain's CDR3 is CASSYGGSRGGGEQFF. DNA of the CDR3: TGTGCCAGCAGTTACGGCGGGTCCCGAGGGGGGGGTGAGCAGTTCTTC.

This sequence joins TRBV19 and TRBJ1-3; 8 bases are shared with TRBD1. Germline trimming cut 5 bases from V and 7 bases from J; bases unmatched to any gene: 10. Looked up from germline, CDR1 is LNHDA and CDR2 is SQIVND (reference sequence). This CDR3 spans 15 amino acids. The DNA for the CDR3 is TGTGCCAGTAGTGCGACAGGGGAGGATCGGAACACCATATATTTT. It codes for CASSATGEDRNTIYF.

The chain couples TRBV7-9 to TRBJ1-4, with 9 bases fitting TRBD1. Germline lookup yields CDR1 SEHNR and CDR2 FQNEAQ (reference sequence). CDR3 length equals 15 residues. V trimming: 7 bases; J trimming: 4 bases; junction bases outside the gene matches: 7. CDR3 loop: CASIRAGQGNEKLFF. The CDR3 coding sequence is TGTGCCAGCATACGAGCGGGACAGGGTAATGAAAAACTGTTTTTT.

J is TRBJ2-5 and V is TRBV27, with D perhaps matching TRBD2 (5 bases). V was shortened by 3 bases and J by 0 bases, with 11 bases between the two germline ends. Germline V gene sequence: CDR1 MNHEY, CDR2 SMNVEV (reference sequence). CDR3 length: 15 amino acids. The DNA of the CDR3 is TGTGCCAGCAGTTTGAGGAGGACGTACCAAGAGACCCAGTACTTC. Protein: CASSLRRTYQETQYF.

This clone was seen a handful of times. The gene calls are TRBV7-7 and TRBJ2-7; possibly TRBD2 for D (6 bases). This CDR3 has 13 residues. Germline CDR1 SSHAT, CDR2 FNYEAQ (reference sequence). Trimming took 5 bases from V and 6 from J, leaving 14 bases between them. The CDR3 loop is CASSPREGGEQYF. Here the CDR3 DNA reads TGTGCCAGCAGCCCGCGAGAGGGAGGCGAGCAGTACTTC.

The gene calls are TRBV6-6 and TRBJ2-7, with D maybe TRBD1 (7 bases). The CDR3 loop spans 14 amino acids. V was shortened by 10 bases and J by 2 bases, with 18 bases between the two germline ends. CDR1 is MNHNY and CDR2 is SVGAGI in the germline V gene (reference sequence). Written as DNA, the CDR3 is TGTGCCACTAGACAGGGACTCTTAACCTACGAGCAGTACTTC. Translation: CATRQGLLTYEQYF.

This chain uses TRBV15 with TRBJ1-3; a possible D gene is TRBD1 (5 bases). V was trimmed by 4 bases and J by 0 bases, leaving 7 bases between them. This CDR3 has 14 residues. Germline CDR1 reads LNHNV; CDR2 reads YYDKDF (reference sequence). CDR3 amino acids: CATSKTDSGNTIYF. As DNA, the CDR3 is TGTGCCACCAGCAAGACAGACTCTGGAAACACCATATATTTT. The variable domain in full, completed from reference TRBV15 and TRBJ1-3, reads DAMVIQNPRYQVTQFGKPVTLSCSQTLNHNVMYWYQQKSSQAPKLLFHYYDKDFNNEADTPDNFQSRRPNTSFCFLDIRSPGLGDTAMYLCATSKTDSGNTIYFGEGSWLTVV.

The gene calls are TRBV5-1 and TRBJ1-2, with D possibly being TRBD1 (5 bases). The V and J ends lost 7 bases and 5 bases respectively, with 18 bases between them. Germline CDR1 reads SGHRS; CDR2 reads YFSETQ. The CDR3 is made up of 14 amino acids. The CDR3 DNA is TGCGCCAGCTATACTGAGGGACTTCGGTATGGCTACACCTTC. This translates into CASYTEGLRYGYTF.

The V call is TRBV4-2, the J call TRBJ2-7; D perhaps matches TRBD2 (6 bases). Between the trimmed V and J ends, which lost 0 bases and 0 bases, there was a span of 6 bases. Per germline, CDR1 LGHNA and CDR2 YNFKEQ. The CDR3 covers 14 residues. CDR3 in amino acids: CASSQEDYSYEQYF. CDR3 in DNA: TGTGCCAGCAGCCAAGAGGACTACTCCTACGAGCAGTACTTC.

The chain uses TRBV7-6 and TRBJ2-5, with 15 bases fitting TRBD2. The end of the DNA aligns better with TRBJ2-7, so the J call may be wrong. The CDR3 length is 16 residues. CDR1 is SGHVS, CDR2 FNYEAQ, per germline. The CDR3 coding sequence is TGTGCCAGCAGCTTATCGGGACTAGCGGGAGGCTACGAGCAGTACTTC. As protein: CASSLSGLAGGYEQYF.

Only one count was recorded for this clone. The junction and the germline gene differ at one end; a read error may be behind it. V is TRBV6-1 and J is TRBJ1-2; 11 bases map to TRBD1. CDR3 length: 16 amino acids. CDR1 MNHNS and CDR2 SASEGT come from the germline V gene. CDR3 in amino acids: CASSAYLGQGDYGYPF. As DNA, the CDR3 is TGTGCCAGCAGTGCTTACCTGGGACAGGGGGATTATGGCTACCCCTTC.

The chain links TRBV5-1 to TRBJ2-6; 7 bases are shared with TRBD2. Trimming cost V 8 bases and J 0 bases; bases outside gene matches: 8. This CDR3 is built from 16 residues. Germline CDR1 and CDR2: SGHRS and YFSETQ. The CDR3 is CARTVGGTSGANVLTF. As DNA, the CDR3 is TGCGCCAGGACCGTCGGGGGGACCTCTGGGGCCAACGTCCTGACTTTC.

The rearrangement uses TRBV7-9 and TRBJ1-5; no firm D call. Germline V gene data show CDR1 as SEHNR and CDR2 as FQNEAQ (reference sequence). The CDR3 consists of 13 residues. The ends were cut back, 4 bases at V and 4 bases at J, with 8 bases in the middle. The CDR3 loop reads CASSSYGNQPQHF. As DNA, the CDR3 is TGTGCCAGCAGCTCCTACGGGAATCAGCCCCAGCATTTT.

This clone was seen only once. This chain links TRBV28 with TRBJ2-3; 8 nucleotides align to TRBD2. The germline gives CDR1 MDHEN, CDR2 SYDVKM. This CDR3 is 16 amino acids long. V shed 6 bases, J shed 7 bases, and the junction held 15 bases outside the gene matches. The CDR3 loop is CASSFTTSGPPYTQYF. CDR3 coding DNA: TGTGCCAGCAGCTTCACCACTAGCGGTCCCCCATATACGCAGTATTTT.

The J gene is TRBJ2-7, the V gene TRBV10-3, with TRBD2 identical over 12 bases. The V gene's germline CDR1 is ENHRY and CDR2 SYGVKD. CDR3 length: 17 amino acids. The junction had 12 bases not matched to a gene; V was cut back by 2 bases and J by 7 bases. This CDR3 reads CAISETELAGGSGEQYF. CDR3 DNA: TGTGCCATCAGTGAGACAGAACTAGCGGGGGGCTCGGGAGAGCAGTACTTC.

This chain connects TRBV19 to TRBJ2-3, with no clear D. Germline CDR1 is LNHDA and CDR2 is SQIVND (reference sequence). The CDR3 consists of 14 residues. Between the trimmed V and J ends, which lost 7 bases and 4 bases, there was a span of 15 bases. The CDR3 bases are TGTGCCAGTAATTCCCTGAGGTCTCCAGATACGCAGTATTTT. Its translation: CASNSLRSPDTQYF.

This chain joins TRBV5-4 and TRBJ2-5; D may be TRBD1 (6 bases). CDR1 SGHNT and CDR2 YYREEE come from the germline V gene (reference sequence). This CDR3 is 15 amino acids long. Trimming took 3 bases from V and 4 from J, leaving 16 bases between them. This CDR3 is CASSSTGQGLETQYF. In nucleotides, the CDR3 is TGTGCCAGCAGCTCCACAGGGCAGGGATTAGAGACCCAGTACTTC. Looking up the rest from reference TRBV5-4 and TRBJ2-5 gives the full variable domain: ETGVTQSPTHLIKTRGQQVTLRCSSQSGHNTVSWYQQALGQGPQFIFQYYREEENGRGNFPPRFSGLQFPNYSSELNVNALELDDSALYLCASSSTGQGLETQYFGPGTRLLVL.

The sample holds a few counts of this clone. CDR3 sequence (DNA): TGTGCCAGCAGAGAGTCGGGGACAGAAAAACTGTTTTTT. Protein: CASRESGTEKLFF. The rearrangement uses TRBV6-1 and TRBJ1-4; weak D call: TRBD1 (6 bases). Germline V gene sequence: CDR1 MNHNS, CDR2 SASEGT. There are 13 residues in the CDR3. Trimming removed 6 bases from V and 8 bases from J, with 13 bases in between.

This clone was found a few times. The chain joins TRBV10-3 to TRBJ2-5; perhaps TRBD2 as D (5 bases). The DNA end is more similar to TRBJ2-7, so the J call may be wrong. Germline V gene data show CDR1 as ENHRY and CDR2 as SYGVKD. This CDR3 region has 13 residues. As DNA, the CDR3 is TGTGCCATCCAAAGCGGAACCCCCTACGAGCAGTACTTC. It specifies CAIQSGTPYEQYF.

Remarks on this clone: The junction departs from germline at one end; a sequencing error may be responsible. The chain employs TRBV2 and TRBJ1-5; D perhaps matches TRBD1 (6 bases). The CDR3 loop spans 13 amino acids. Germline V CDR1 and CDR2: SNHLY, FYNNEI. The CDR3, as DNA: TGTGTCAGCATGAGGACAGGCAATCAGCCCCAGCATTTT. Translated: CVSMRTGNQPQHF.

J is TRBJ1-4 and V is TRBV2; 7 positions match TRBD1. The CDR3 is 13 amino acids. The germline CDR1 and CDR2 sequences are SNHLY and FYNNEI. V dropped 2 bases and J dropped 6; count of bases not matched to a gene: 0. The CDR3 DNA sequence: TGTGCCAGCAGTGAACAGGGGGATGAAAAACTGTTTTTT. It is translated as CASSEQGDEKLFF.